This T cell receptor (beta chain) was sequenced during a study of blood T cell repertoires in COVID-19. Profiled with immunoSEQ multiplex PCR; TCRdb holds only in-frame clones, not every one. The data show fewer than 400,000 clones, with about 91% seen just once and around 9% held by the top ten. The sequence derives from a woman aged 18 to 35 who had recovered from COVID-19. Material for sequencing was PBMCs or T cells enriched from blood (not recorded which).

The CDR3 sequence is CASSPTGQTFYNSPLHF. CDR3 bases: TGTGCCAGCAGCCCCACAGGACAGACTTTTTATAATTCACCCCTCCACTTT. The chain couples TRBV28 to TRBJ1-6; D is perhaps TRBD1 (6 bases). CDR1 is MDHEN, CDR2 SYDVKM, per germline. V lost 6 bases to trimming and J lost 4 bases, with 19 bases between them. This CDR3 region has 17 residues.